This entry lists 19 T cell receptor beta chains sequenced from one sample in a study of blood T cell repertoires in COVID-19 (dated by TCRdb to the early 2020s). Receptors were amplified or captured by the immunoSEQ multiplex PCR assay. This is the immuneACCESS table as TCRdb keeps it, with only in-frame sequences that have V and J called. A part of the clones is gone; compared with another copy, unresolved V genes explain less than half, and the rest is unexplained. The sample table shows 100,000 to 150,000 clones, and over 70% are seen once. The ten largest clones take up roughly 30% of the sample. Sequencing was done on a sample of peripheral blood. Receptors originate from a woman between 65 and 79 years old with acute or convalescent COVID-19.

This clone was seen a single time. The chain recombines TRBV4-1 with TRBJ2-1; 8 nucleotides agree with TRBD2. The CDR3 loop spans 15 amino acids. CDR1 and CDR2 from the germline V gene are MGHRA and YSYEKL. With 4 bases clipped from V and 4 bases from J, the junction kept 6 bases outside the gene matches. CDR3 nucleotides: TGCGCCAGCAGCCCGGGACTAGTGTTTTACAATGAGCAGTTCTTC. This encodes CASSPGLVFYNEQFF.

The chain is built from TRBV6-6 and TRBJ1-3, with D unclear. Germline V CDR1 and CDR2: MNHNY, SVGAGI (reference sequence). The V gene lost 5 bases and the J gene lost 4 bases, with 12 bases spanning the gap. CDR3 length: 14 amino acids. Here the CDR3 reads CASSNPGSGNTIYF. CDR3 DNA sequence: TGTGCCAGCAGTAACCCAGGATCAGGAAACACCATATATTTT.

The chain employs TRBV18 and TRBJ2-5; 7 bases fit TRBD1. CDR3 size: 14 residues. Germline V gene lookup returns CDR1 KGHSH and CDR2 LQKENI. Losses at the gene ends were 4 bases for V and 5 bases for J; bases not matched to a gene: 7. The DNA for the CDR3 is TGTGCCAGCTCACGCACAGGGGACGGGGAGACCCAGTACTTC. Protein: CASSRTGDGETQYF.

CDR3 bases: TGTGCCAGCACAACAGCCCAGGGTTCTATGTATGGCTACACCTTC. Encoded protein: CASTTAQGSMYGYTF. J is TRBJ1-2 and V is TRBV28, with D possibly matching TRBD1 (5 bases). V was cut by 7 bases and J by 5 bases, with 20 bases left in between. Germline lookup yields CDR1 MDHEN and CDR2 SYDVKM. The CDR3 is 15 amino acids.

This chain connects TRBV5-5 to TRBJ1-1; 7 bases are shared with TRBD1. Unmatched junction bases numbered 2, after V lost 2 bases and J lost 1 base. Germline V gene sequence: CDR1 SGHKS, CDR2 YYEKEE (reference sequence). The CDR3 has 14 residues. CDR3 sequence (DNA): TGTGCCAGCAGCTTCCGACAGGGGAACACTGAAGCTTTCTTT. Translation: CASSFRQGNTEAFF.

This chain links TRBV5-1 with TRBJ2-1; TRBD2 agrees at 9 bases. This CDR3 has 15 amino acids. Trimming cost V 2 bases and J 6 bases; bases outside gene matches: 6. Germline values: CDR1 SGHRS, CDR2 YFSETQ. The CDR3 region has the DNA TGCGCCAGCAGCTTAAGGCTAGCGGGGAGCAATGAGCAGTTCTTC. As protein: CASSLRLAGSNEQFF.

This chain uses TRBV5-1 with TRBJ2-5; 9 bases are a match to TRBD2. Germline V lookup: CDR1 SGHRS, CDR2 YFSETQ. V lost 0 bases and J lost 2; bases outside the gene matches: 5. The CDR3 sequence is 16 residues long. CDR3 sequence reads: CASSLGASGDQETQYF. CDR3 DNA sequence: TGCGCCAGCAGCTTGGGTGCTAGCGGGGATCAAGAGACCCAGTACTTC.

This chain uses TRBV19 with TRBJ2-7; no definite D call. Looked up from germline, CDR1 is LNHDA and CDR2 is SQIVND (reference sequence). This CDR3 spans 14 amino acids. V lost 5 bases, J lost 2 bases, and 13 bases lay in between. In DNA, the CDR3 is TGTGCCAGTAGTTCCCGATCTATTCCCTACGAGCAGTACTTC. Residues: CASSSRSIPYEQYF.

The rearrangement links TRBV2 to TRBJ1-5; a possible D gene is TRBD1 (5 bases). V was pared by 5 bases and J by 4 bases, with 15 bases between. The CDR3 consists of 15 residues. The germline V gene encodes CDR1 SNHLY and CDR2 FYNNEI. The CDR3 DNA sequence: TGTGCCAGCAGTCTCCAGGGTATGCCGAATCAGCCCCAGCATTTT. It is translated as CASSLQGMPNQPQHF.

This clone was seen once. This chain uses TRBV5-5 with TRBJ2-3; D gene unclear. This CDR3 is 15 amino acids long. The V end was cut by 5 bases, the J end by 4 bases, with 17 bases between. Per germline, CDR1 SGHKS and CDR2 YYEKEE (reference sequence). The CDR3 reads CASRISRPPPDTQYF. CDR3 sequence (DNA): TGTGCCAGCAGAATCTCGAGGCCCCCGCCAGATACGCAGTATTTT.

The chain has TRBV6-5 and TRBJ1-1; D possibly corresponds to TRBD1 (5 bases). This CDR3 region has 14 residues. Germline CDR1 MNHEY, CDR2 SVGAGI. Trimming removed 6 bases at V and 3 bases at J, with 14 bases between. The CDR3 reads CASSYTGQYTEAFF. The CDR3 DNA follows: TGTGCCAGCAGCTATACAGGACAATACACTGAAGCTTTCTTT.

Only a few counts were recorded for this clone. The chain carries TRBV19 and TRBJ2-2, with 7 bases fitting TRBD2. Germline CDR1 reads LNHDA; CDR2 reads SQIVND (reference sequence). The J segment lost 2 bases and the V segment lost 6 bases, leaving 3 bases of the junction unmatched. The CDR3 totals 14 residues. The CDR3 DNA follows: TGTGCCAGTAGGTCTAGCGGAAACACCGGGGAGCTGTTTTTT. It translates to CASRSSGNTGELFF.

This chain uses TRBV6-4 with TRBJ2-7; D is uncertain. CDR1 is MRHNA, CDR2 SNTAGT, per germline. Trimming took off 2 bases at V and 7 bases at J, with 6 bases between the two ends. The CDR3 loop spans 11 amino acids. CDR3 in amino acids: CASSDGLEQYF. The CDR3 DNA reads TGTGCCAGCAGTGACGGCTTGGAGCAGTACTTC.

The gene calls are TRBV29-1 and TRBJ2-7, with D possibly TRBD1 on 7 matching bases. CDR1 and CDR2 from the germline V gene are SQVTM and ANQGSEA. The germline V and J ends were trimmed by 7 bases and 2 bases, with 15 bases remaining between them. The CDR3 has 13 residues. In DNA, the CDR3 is TGCAGCGGGGGGGACAGAAGAACCTACGAGCAGTACTTC. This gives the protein CSGGDRRTYEQYF.

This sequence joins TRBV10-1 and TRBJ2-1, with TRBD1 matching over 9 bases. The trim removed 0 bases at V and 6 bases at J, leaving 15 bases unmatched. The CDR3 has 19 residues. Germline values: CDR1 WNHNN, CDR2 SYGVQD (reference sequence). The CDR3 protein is CASSESGQGGLPAPNEQFF. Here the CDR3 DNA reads TGCGCCAGCAGTGAGTCGGGACAGGGCGGGCTTCCAGCCCCCAATGAGCAGTTCTTC.

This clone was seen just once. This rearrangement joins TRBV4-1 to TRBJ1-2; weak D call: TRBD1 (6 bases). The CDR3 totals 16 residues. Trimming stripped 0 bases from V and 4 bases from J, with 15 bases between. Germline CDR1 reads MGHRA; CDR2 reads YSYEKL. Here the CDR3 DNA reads TGCGCCAGCAGCCAAGAAAGACAGGATGCTTCCTATGGCTACACCTTC. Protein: CASSQERQDASYGYTF.

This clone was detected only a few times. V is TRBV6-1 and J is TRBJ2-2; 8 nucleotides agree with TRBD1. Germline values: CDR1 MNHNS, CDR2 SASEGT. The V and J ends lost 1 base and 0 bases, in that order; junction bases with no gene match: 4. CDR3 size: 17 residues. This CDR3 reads CASSEVVDRANTGELFF. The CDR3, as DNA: TGTGCCAGCAGTGAAGTCGTGGACAGGGCGAACACCGGGGAGCTGTTTTTT.

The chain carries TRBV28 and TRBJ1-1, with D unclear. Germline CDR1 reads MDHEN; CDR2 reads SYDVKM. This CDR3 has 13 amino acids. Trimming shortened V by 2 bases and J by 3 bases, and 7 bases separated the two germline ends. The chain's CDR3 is CASSLAFDTEAFF. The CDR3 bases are TGTGCCAGCAGTTTAGCGTTTGACACTGAAGCTTTCTTT. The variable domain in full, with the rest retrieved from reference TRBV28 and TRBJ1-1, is DVKVTQSSRYLVKRTGEKVFLECVQDMDHENMFWYRQDPGLGLRLIYFSYDVKMKEKGDIPEGYSVSREKKERFSLILESASTNQTSMYLCASSLAFDTEAFFGQGTRLTVV.

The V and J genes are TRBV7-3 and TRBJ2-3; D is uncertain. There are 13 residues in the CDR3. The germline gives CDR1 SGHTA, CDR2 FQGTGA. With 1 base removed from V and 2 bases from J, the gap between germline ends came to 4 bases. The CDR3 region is CASSLIFTDTQYF. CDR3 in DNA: TGTGCCAGCAGCTTAATCTTCACAGATACGCAGTATTTT. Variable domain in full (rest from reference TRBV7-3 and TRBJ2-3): GAGVSQTPSNKVTEKGKYVELRCDPISGHTALYWYRQSLGQGPEFLIYFQGTGAADDSGLPNDRFFAVRPEGSVSTLKIQRTERGDSAVYLCASSLIFTDTQYFGPGTRLTVL.